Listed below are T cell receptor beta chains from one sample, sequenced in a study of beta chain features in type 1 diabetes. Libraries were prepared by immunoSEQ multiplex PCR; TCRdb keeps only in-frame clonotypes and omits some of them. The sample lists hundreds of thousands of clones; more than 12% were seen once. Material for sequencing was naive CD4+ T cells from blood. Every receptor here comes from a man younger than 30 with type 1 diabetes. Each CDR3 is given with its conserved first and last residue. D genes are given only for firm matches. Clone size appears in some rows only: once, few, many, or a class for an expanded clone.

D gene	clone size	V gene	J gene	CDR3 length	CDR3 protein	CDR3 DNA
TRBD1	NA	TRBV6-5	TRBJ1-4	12	CASRNGQGGLFF	TGTGCCAGCAGGAACGGACAGGGCGGTCTGTTTTTT
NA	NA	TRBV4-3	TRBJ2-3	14	CASSPEGVGNTQYF	TGCGCCAGCAGCCCTGAGGGGGTGGGGAATACGCAGTATTTT
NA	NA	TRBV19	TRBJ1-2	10	CASHREGYTF	TGTGCCAGCCACAGGGAAGGCTACACCTTC
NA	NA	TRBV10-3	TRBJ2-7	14	CASLENRDSYEQYF	TGTGCCTCCCTCGAAAACAGGGATTCCTACGAGCAGTACTTC
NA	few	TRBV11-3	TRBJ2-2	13	CASSLTRTGELFF	TGTGCCAGCAGCTTAACTAGAACCGGGGAGCTGTTTTTT
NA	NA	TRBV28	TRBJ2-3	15	CASTRRINPGDTQYF	TGTGCCAGTACCAGACGGATTAATCCTGGAGATACGCAGTATTTT
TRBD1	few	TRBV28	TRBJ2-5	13	CASSWTGPKTQYF	TGTGCCAGCAGTTGGACAGGTCCTAAGACCCAGTACTTC
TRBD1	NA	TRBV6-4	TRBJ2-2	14	CASSGQANTGELFF	TGTGCCAGCAGCGGACAGGCGAACACCGGGGAGCTGTTTTTT
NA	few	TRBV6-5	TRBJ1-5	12	CASSRQGQPQHF	TGTGCCAGCAGTCGTCAGGGTCAGCCCCAGCATTTT
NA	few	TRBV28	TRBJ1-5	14	CASSLYSGDQPQHF	TGTGCCAGCAGTTTATATTCAGGGGATCAGCCCCAGCATTTT
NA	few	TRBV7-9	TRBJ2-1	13	CASSSSRVNEQFF	TGTGCCAGCAGCTCCTCGAGAGTAAATGAGCAGTTCTTC
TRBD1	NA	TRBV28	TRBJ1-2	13	CASSLQQGRGYTF	TGTGCCAGCAGTTTACAACAGGGGAGAGGCTACACCTTC
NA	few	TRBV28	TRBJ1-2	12	CASRGVDYGYTF	TGTGCCAGCCGGGGGGTGGACTATGGCTACACCTTC
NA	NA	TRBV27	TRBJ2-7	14	CASSFAESSYEQYF	TGTGCCAGCAGTTTCGCGGAAAGCTCCTACGAGCAGTACTTC
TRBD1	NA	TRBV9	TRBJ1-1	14	CASSGRDRNTEAFF	TGTGCCAGCAGCGGGCGGGACAGGAACACTGAAGCTTTCTTT
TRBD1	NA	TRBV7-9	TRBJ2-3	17	CASSYRSDRADQDTQYF	TGTGCCAGCAGCTACCGATCCGACAGGGCCGATCAAGATACGCAGTATTTT
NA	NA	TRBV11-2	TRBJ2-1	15	CASRQGIQVNNEQFF	TGTGCCAGCAGGCAAGGTATACAGGTGAACAATGAGCAGTTCTTC
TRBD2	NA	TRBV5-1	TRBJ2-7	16	CASSLGLSGRPYEQYF	TGCGCCAGCAGCTTGGGCCTTAGCGGGAGACCCTACGAGCAGTACTTC
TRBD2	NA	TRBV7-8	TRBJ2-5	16	CASSFTSGGRQETQYF	TGTGCCAGCAGCTTTACTAGCGGGGGGCGGCAAGAGACCCAGTACTTC
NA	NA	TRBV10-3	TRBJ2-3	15	CAIRGAGPTADTQYF	TGTGCCATCAGAGGAGCGGGCCCGACAGCAGATACGCAGTATTTT
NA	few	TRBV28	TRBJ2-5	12	CASRDSQETQYF	TGTGCCAGCAGGGACTCCCAAGAGACCCAGTACTTC
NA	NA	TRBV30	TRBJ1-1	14	CAWSIPGGGTEAFF	TGTGCCTGGAGTATCCCCGGAGGGGGCACTGAAGCTTTCTTT
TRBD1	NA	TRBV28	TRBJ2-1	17	CASSVPGTGKAYNEQFF	TGTGCCAGCAGTGTCCCAGGGACAGGGAAGGCCTACAATGAGCAGTTCTTC
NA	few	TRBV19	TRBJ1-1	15	CASSPIVSPGAEAFF	TGTGCCAGTAGCCCCATTGTTTCCCCAGGCGCTGAAGCTTTCTTT
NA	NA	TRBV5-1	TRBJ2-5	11	CASSSRETQYF	TGCGCCAGCAGCTCGCGGGAGACCCAGTACTTC
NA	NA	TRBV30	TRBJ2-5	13	CAHTGPHQETQYF	TGTGCCCACACCGGCCCTCACCAAGAGACCCAGTACTTC
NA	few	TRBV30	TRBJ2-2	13	CAWSRASTGELFF	TGTGCCTGGAGTAGGGCCTCCACCGGGGAGCTGTTTTTT
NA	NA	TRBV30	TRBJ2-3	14	CAWSDPTKGDTQYF	TGTGCCTGGAGTGACCCCACGAAGGGAGATACGCAGTATTTT
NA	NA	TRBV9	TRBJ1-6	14	CASSVREGGSPLHF	TGTGCCAGCAGCGTAAGGGAAGGCGGTTCACCCCTCCACTTT
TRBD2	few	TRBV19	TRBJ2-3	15	CASCTGTRLTDTQYF	TGTGCCAGTTGTACCGGGACTAGGCTCACAGATACGCAGTATTTT
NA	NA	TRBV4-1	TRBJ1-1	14	CASSQERGGTEAFF	TGCGCCAGCAGCCAAGAGAGGGGTGGGACTGAAGCTTTCTTT
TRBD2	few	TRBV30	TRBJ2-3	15	CAWRRGGTSTDTQYF	TGTGCCTGGCGTCGCGGGGGGACTAGCACAGATACGCAGTATTTT
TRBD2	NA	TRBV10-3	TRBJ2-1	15	CAISGGGLANYEQFF	TGTGCCATCAGTGGAGGGGGACTAGCGAACTATGAGCAGTTCTTC
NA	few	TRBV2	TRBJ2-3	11	CASSDTDTQYF	TGTGCCAGCAGTGACACAGATACGCAGTATTTT
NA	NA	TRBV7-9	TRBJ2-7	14	CASSLGLGSYEQYF	TGTGCCAGCAGCTTAGGACTTGGGTCCTACGAGCAGTACTTC
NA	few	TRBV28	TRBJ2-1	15	CASSSPPGQYNEQFF	TGTGCCAGCAGTTCCCCTCCGGGTCAATACAATGAGCAGTTCTTC
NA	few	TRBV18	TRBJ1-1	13	CASSYSENTEAFF	TGTGCCAGCTCCTACAGTGAGAACACTGAAGCTTTCTTT
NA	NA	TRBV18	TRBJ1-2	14	CASSPPLTAYGYTF	TGTGCCAGCTCACCACCTCTCACAGCCTATGGCTACACCTTC
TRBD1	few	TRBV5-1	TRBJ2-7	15	CASSIGTGEAYEQYF	TGCGCCAGCAGCATTGGGACAGGCGAGGCCTACGAGCAGTACTTC
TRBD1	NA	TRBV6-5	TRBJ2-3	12	CASRTGEVTQYF	TGTGCCAGCAGGACAGGGGAGGTTACGCAGTATTTT
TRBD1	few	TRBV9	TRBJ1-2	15	CASSARTGRHDGYTF	TGTGCCAGCAGCGCCCGGACAGGGCGCCACGATGGCTACACCTTC
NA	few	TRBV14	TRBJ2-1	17	CASSQGWGSGSYNEQFF	TGTGCCAGCAGCCAAGGATGGGGGTCGGGCTCCTACAATGAGCAGTTCTTC